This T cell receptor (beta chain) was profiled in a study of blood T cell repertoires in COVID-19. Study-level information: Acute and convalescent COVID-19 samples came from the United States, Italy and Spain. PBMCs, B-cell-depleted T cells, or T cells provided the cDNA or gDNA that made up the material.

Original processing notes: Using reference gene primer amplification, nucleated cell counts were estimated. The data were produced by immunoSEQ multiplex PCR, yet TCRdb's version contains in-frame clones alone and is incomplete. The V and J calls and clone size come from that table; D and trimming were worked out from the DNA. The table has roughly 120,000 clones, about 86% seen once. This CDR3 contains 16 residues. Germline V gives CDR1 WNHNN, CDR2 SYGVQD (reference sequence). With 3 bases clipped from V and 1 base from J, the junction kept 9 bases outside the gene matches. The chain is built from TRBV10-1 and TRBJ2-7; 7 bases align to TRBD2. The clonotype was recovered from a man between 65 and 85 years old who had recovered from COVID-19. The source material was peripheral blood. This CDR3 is CASSEGVAGPSYEQYF. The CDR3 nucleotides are TGCGCCAGCAGTGAAGGGGTAGCGGGTCCTTCCTACGAGCAGTACTTC.